These 6 T cell receptor beta chains came from one sample sequenced in a study of T cells in Graves' hyperthyroidism and ophthalmopathy. Amplified TCR beta CDR3 regions came from RNA transcripts. The HTBI primer set drove a first-round RT-PCR of the TCR CDR3. Each CDR3 protein gets one entry after TCRdb re-called the multiplex PCR reads with MiXCR. Among approximately 740,000 distinct CDR3 sequences, around 15% were seen once, and the ten largest hold about 9.4%. Sequenced: blood. The receptors shown here come from a woman aged 18-35 years with Graves' hyperthyroidism.

The chain combines TRBV24-1 with TRBJ2-5, with D perhaps matching TRBD1 or TRBD2 (6 bases each). The CDR3 contains 13 residues. Trimming took off 5 bases at V and 5 bases at J, with 11 bases between the two ends. CDR1 and CDR2 (germline): KGHDR, SFDVKD. CDR3 sequence reads: CATSGGAGETQYF. The CDR3 DNA follows: TGTGCCACCAGTGGGGGGGCAGGGGAGACCCAGTACTTC.

This clonotype was picked up many times. The genes are TRBV2 and TRBJ1-4; TRBD1 matches 7 bases. Trimming removed 7 bases from V and 7 bases from J; junction bases left unmatched: 6. The germline V gene has CDR1 SNHLY and CDR2 FYNNEI. The CDR3 length is 13 residues. The CDR3 nucleotides are TGTGCCAGCATCGGAGGGGGCGGTGAAAAACTGTTTTTT. Its protein is CASIGGGGEKLFF.

J is TRBJ2-5 and V is TRBV5-8; 13 bases map to TRBD2. Trimming cost V 3 bases and J 3 bases; bases outside gene matches: 26. This CDR3 is built from 23 residues. Germline V gene lookup returns CDR1 SGHTS and CDR2 YDEGEE. The CDR3 loop reads CASSSGDRGHGLAGAGRKETQYF. CDR3 bases: TGTGCCAGCAGCTCCGGAGACAGGGGCCACGGACTAGCGGGAGCAGGGAGAAAAGAGACCCAGTACTTC. The variable domain in full, completed from reference TRBV5-8 and TRBJ2-5, reads EAGVTQSPTHLIKTRGQQATLRCSPISGHTSVYWYQQALGLGLQFLLWYDEGEERNRGNFPPRFSGRQFPNYSSELNVNALELEDSALYLCASSSGDRGHGLAGAGRKETQYFGPGTRLLVL.

The chain carries TRBV30 and TRBJ2-7; 7 bases align to TRBD1. The germline gives CDR1 GTSNPN, CDR2 SVGIG (reference sequence). The CDR3 runs 12 residues. The V gene end was trimmed by 8 bases and the J gene end by 2 bases; junction bases not matched to a gene: 6. This CDR3 is CARPGQPYEQYF. The CDR3 region has the DNA TGTGCCCGACCGGGACAGCCCTACGAGCAGTACTTC.

Ten or more counts support this clonotype. The CDR3 is CASSTAGSYGYTF. The CDR3 coding sequence is TGTGCCAGCAGTACAGCAGGGAGCTATGGCTACACCTTC. The chain uses TRBV6-2 or TRBV6-3 and TRBJ1-2; TRBD1 might be the D (5 bases). V was trimmed by 5 bases and J by 4 bases, leaving 11 bases between them. The CDR3 spans 13 residues. The germline V gene encodes CDR1 MNHEY and CDR2 SVGEGT.

The gene calls are TRBV7-9 and TRBJ1-1; tentatively, D is TRBD1 (6 bases). Germline CDR1 reads SEHNR; CDR2 reads FQNEAQ (reference sequence). CDR3 length: 15 amino acids. V was shortened by 5 bases and J by 4 bases, with 17 bases between the two germline ends. The CDR3 bases are TGTGCCAGCAGCCCTCTTTACGGACAGACCACTGAAGCTTTCTTT. Protein product: CASSPLYGQTTEAFF. The full variable domain, in which reference TRBV7-9 and TRBJ1-1 provide the parts outside the CDR3, is DTGVSQNPRHKITKRGQNVTFRCDPISEHNRLYWYRQTLGQGPEFLTYFQNEAQLEKSRLLSDRFSAERPKGSFSTLEIQRTEQGDSAMYLCASSPLYGQTTEAFFGQGTRLTVV.